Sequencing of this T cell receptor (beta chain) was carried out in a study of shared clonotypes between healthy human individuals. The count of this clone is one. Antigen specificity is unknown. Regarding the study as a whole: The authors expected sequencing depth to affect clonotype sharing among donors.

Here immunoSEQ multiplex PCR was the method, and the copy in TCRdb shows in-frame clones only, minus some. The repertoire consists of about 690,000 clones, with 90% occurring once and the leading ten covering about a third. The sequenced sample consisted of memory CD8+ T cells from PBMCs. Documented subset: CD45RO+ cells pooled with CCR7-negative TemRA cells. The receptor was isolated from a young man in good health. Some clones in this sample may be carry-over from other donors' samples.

The CDR3 sequence is CASRGTSADTDTQYF. The CDR3 region has the DNA TGTGCCAGCAGGGGGACTAGCGCCGACACAGATACGCAGTATTTT. The chain uses TRBV27 and TRBJ2-3, with 10 bases matching TRBD2. CDR3 length: 15 residues. The ends lost 6 bases at V and 2 bases at J; junction bases unmatched: 5. Germline V gene lookup returns CDR1 MNHEY and CDR2 SMNVEV (reference sequence).